Below are 5 T cell receptor beta chains sequenced from a single sample in a study of T cell responses to AZD1222 COVID-19 vaccine. Method: immunoSEQ multiplex PCR; TCRdb's copy keeps in-frame clones and lacks some. The sample gives about 110,000 clones, roughly 86% of which show up once; under 4% is in the top ten. This sample comprised peripheral blood, obtained on day 0 of AZD1222 vaccination. These TCRs come from an adult in good health.

The chain joins TRBV3-1 (or the pseudogene TRBV3-2) to TRBJ1-4; D is unclear. The CDR3 sequence is 14 residues long. Germline V gene lookup returns CDR1 LGHDT and CDR2 YNNKEL (reference sequence). Trimming removed 1 base from V and 8 bases from J, with 11 bases in between. The CDR3 loop reads CASSQVSRWEKLFF. The CDR3 bases are TGTGCCAGCAGCCAAGTAAGTCGGTGGGAAAAACTGTTTTTT.

The chain recombines TRBV5-1 with TRBJ2-2; D is unresolved. This CDR3 comprises 14 residues. Trimming took off 4 bases at V and 4 bases at J, with 11 bases between the two ends. Germline lookup yields CDR1 SGHRS and CDR2 YFSETQ. The CDR3 loop reads CASSTGPSTGELFF. In nucleotides, the CDR3 is TGCGCCAGCAGCACGGGCCCTAGCACCGGGGAGCTGTTTTTT.

The chain has TRBV5-6 and TRBJ2-3; tentative D call: TRBD1 (6 bases). Germline V gene sequence: CDR1 SGHDT, CDR2 YYEEEE. The CDR3 spans 14 residues. V was cut by 4 bases and J by 3 bases, with 12 bases left in between. CDR3 sequence: CASSGYRETDTQYF. The CDR3 coding sequence is TGTGCCAGCAGCGGTTACAGGGAAACAGATACGCAGTATTTT.

This chain connects TRBV6-5 to TRBJ1-5; D might be TRBD1 (5 bases). The germline gives CDR1 MNHEY, CDR2 SVGAGI. The CDR3 extends over 15 amino acids. V was cut by 8 bases and J by 6 bases, with 20 bases left in between. CDR3 amino acids: CASSERGGGAQPQHF. CDR3 coding DNA: TGTGCCAGCTCCGAACGGGGGGGAGGGGCTCAGCCCCAGCATTTT.

The DNA of the CDR3 is TGTGCCAGCAGCACGGACAGGACCGCCAACCAAGAGACCCAGTACTTC. It codes for CASSTDRTANQETQYF. This rearrangement joins TRBV5-8 to TRBJ2-5, with 7 bases lining up with TRBD1. The length of the CDR3 is 16 residues. Germline CDR1 reads SGHTS; CDR2 reads YDEGEE. With 4 bases clipped from V and 0 bases from J, the junction kept 9 bases outside the gene matches.